Sequencing of this TCR beta chain was carried out in a study of blood T cell dynamics during melanoma immunotherapy. Study context: First-line therapy was either pembrolizumab or nivolumab with ipilimumab for metastatic melanoma.

Assay used: immunoSEQ multiplex PCR; TCRdb lists only in-frame clones, some missing. The sample lists 7,000 or so clones; roughly 80% were seen once. Time point of the sample: pre-treatment baseline. Disease control meant complete response, partial response or stable disease at 12 weeks. Prior systemic cancer therapy, immunosuppressant use and other active malignancies excluded patients. The CDR3 consists of 17 residues. Germline CDR1 is SEHNR and CDR2 is FQNEAQ (reference sequence). Deletions cut 5 bases from V and 2 bases from J, with 22 bases between. The source material was blood, sampled from a patient treated with checkpoint blockade. The chain combines TRBV7-9 with TRBJ2-7; possibly TRBD2 for D (6 bases). The source is a human donor with melanoma. The CDR3 sequence is CASSIIYGSGPPYEQYF. The DNA of the CDR3 is TGTGCCAGCAGCATTATTTACGGGAGTGGCCCCCCCTACGAGCAGTACTTC.